Below are 8 T cell receptor beta chains sequenced from a single sample in a study of T cell changes during pregnancy in multiple sclerosis. Some clones are missing from TCRdb's copy, which holds only in-frame ones; the method was immunoSEQ multiplex PCR. Among some 16,000 clones listed, 83% were seen once. This sample comprised CD8+ T cells from peripheral blood mononuclear cells, obtained after pregnancy. Receptor source: a female donor in good health, enrolled as a control in a pregnancy study.

The chain employs TRBV4-1 and TRBJ2-7; maybe TRBD2 (6 bases). Trimming left V 1 base short and J 3 bases short, with 13 bases between. This CDR3 spans 15 amino acids. CDR1 is MGHRA, CDR2 YSYEKL, per germline. The CDR3 sequence: CASSQAGGASYEQYF. In DNA form, the CDR3 reads TGCGCCAGCAGCCAAGCTGGCGGGGCCAGCTACGAGCAGTACTTC.

J is TRBJ2-3 and V is TRBV2, with 10 bases aligning to TRBD2. Germline V CDR1 and CDR2: SNHLY, FYNNEI. The V gene end was trimmed by 6 bases and the J gene end by 2 bases; junction bases not matched to a gene: 5. The CDR3 contains 15 residues. The DNA for the CDR3 is TGTGCCAGCAGCGATACTAGCGGGGCCACAGATACGCAGTATTTT. Translating it yields CASSDTSGATDTQYF. Full variable domain (rest looked up from reference TRBV2 and TRBJ2-3): EPEVTQTPSHQVTQMGQEVILRCVPISNHLYFYWYRQILGQKVEFLVSFYNNEISEKSEIFDDQFSVERPDGSNFTLKIRSTKLEDSAMYFCASSDTSGATDTQYFGPGTRLTVL.

The chain couples TRBV18 to TRBJ2-1, with D unresolved. Germline CDR1 is KGHSH and CDR2 is LQKENI. This CDR3 has 14 residues. Trimming cost V 2 bases and J 3 bases, with 8 bases left between them. CDR3 residues: CASSPGWSYNEQFF. CDR3 sequence (DNA): TGTGCCAGCTCACCAGGCTGGAGCTACAATGAGCAGTTCTTC.

As concerns this clone: One junction end disagrees with the germline gene, perhaps due to a read error. The chain couples TRBV5-1 to TRBJ2-7, with 8 bases identical to TRBD2. The CDR3 consists of 15 residues. Germline V gene data show CDR1 as SGHRS and CDR2 as YFSETQ. The chain's CDR3 is CASSLATGGTYGQYF. The CDR3 DNA is TGCGCCAGCAGCTTGGCCACGGGAGGGACGTACGGGCAGTACTTC.

The chain uses TRBV5-5 and TRBJ1-1; D call uncertain. Germline V gives CDR1 SGHKS, CDR2 YYEKEE (reference sequence). V lost 10 bases and J 0 bases, leaving 16 bases between the germline ends. The CDR3 sequence is 14 residues long. The CDR3 reads CAASLAGLNTEAFF. CDR3 in DNA: TGTGCCGCCAGTCTGGCGGGTTTGAACACTGAAGCTTTCTTT.

The genes are TRBV11-2 and TRBJ2-2; 7 nucleotides agree with TRBD2. V was pared by 2 bases and J by 5 bases, with 11 bases of the junction left unmatched. Germline CDR1 and CDR2: SGHAT and FQNNGV. CDR3 size: 17 residues. The CDR3 DNA sequence: TGTGCCAGCAGCTTATCTCTCAGGCTAGCGGTTACCGGGGAGCTGTTTTTT. It specifies CASSLSLRLAVTGELFF. Variable domain in full (rest from reference TRBV11-2 and TRBJ2-2): EAGVAQSPRYKIIEKRQSVAFWCNPISGHATLYWYQQILGQGPKLLIQFQNNGVVDDSQLPKDRFSAERLKGVDSTLKIQPAKLEDSAVYLCASSLSLRLAVTGELFFGEGSRLTVL.

J is TRBJ2-5 and V is TRBV5-1, with TRBD1 matching 8 bases. CDR3 length: 16 amino acids. Unmatched junction bases numbered 11, after V lost 4 bases and J lost 3 bases. From germline, CDR1 is SGHRS and CDR2 YFSETQ. This chain's CDR3 is CASSISGTGNEETQYF. CDR3 nucleotide sequence: TGCGCCAGCAGCATCTCCGGGACAGGTAACGAAGAGACCCAGTACTTC.

The CDR3: CASSLRQGTNQPQHF. In DNA form, the CDR3 reads TGTGCCAGCAGTCTCAGACAGGGAACGAATCAGCCCCAGCATTTT. This chain uses TRBV6-1 with TRBJ1-5; 7 bases are shared with TRBD1. The J segment lost 4 bases and the V segment lost 5 bases, leaving 8 bases of the junction unmatched. The CDR3 covers 15 residues. The V gene's germline CDR1 is MNHNS and CDR2 SASEGT.